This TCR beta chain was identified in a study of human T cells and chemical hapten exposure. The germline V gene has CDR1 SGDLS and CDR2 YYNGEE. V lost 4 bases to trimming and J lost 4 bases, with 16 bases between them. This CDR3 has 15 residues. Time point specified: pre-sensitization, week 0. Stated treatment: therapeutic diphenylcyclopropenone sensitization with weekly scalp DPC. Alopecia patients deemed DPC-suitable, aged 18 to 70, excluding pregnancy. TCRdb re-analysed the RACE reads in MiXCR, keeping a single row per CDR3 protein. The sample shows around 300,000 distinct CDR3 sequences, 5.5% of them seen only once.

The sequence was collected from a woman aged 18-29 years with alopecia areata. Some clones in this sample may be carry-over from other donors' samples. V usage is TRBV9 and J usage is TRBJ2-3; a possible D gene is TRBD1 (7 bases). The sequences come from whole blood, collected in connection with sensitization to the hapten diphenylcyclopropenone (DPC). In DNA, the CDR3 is TGTGCCAGCAGCCAGGGGGAGCTAGCGTCAGATACGCAGTATTTT. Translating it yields CASSQGELASDTQYF. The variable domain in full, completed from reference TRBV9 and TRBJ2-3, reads DSGVTQTPKHLITATGQRVTLRCSPRSGDLSVYWYQQSLDQGLQFLIQYYNGEERAKGNILERFSAQQFPDLHSELNLSSLELGDSALYFCASSQGELASDTQYFGPGTRLTVL.